Below, 9 T cell receptor beta chains from the same sample are listed, as sequenced in a study of shared clonotypes between healthy human individuals (dated by TCRdb to 2020 to 2022). The method was the immunoSEQ multiplex PCR assay. This is the immuneACCESS table as TCRdb keeps it, with only in-frame sequences that have V and J called. A part of the clones is gone; compared with another copy, unresolved V genes explain less than half, and the rest is unexplained. The sample data list roughly 700,000 clones, and under 80% of these were observed just once. The biggest ten clones account for over 1.5% of the sample. Input material: memory CD4+ T cells sorted from blood. This specimen's cell subset or site label, interpreted: CD45RA-negative fraction. The receptor source for this set is a woman aged 25 to 45 in good health.

This clone was seen more than once but under ten times. V and J are TRBV9 and TRBJ1-2; maybe TRBD1 (5 bases). Trimming pared 3 bases from V and 7 bases from J, leaving 13 bases between. The germline V gene encodes CDR1 SGDLS and CDR2 YYNGEE. This CDR3 is 13 amino acids long. CDR3 amino acids: CASSADKIGGYTF. In DNA, the CDR3 is TGTGCCAGCAGCGCGGACAAGATAGGTGGCTACACCTTC.

This sequence joins TRBV11-2 and TRBJ2-1; D is possibly TRBD1 or TRBD2 (5 bases each). CDR1 and CDR2 from the germline V gene are SGHAT and FQNNGV. The CDR3 is made up of 17 amino acids. The V end was cut by 4 bases, the J end by 5 bases, with 21 bases between. CDR3 sequence (DNA): TGTGCCAGCAGCTCCGTAGACGGGGCCCGTTGGCACAATGAGCAGTTCTTC. Translated: CASSSVDGARWHNEQFF.

The chain couples TRBV5-1 to TRBJ2-1, with D unclear. V was clipped by 4 bases and J by 2 bases, with 7 bases between them. The CDR3 runs to 13 residues. Germline assignment: CDR1 SGHRS and CDR2 YFSETQ. CDR3 region: CASSERAYNEQFF. CDR3 DNA: TGCGCCAGCAGCGAAAGGGCCTACAATGAGCAGTTCTTC.

The chain links TRBV5-1 to TRBJ2-7; D may be TRBD1 or TRBD2 (5 bases each). This CDR3 is 15 amino acids long. The germline V gene has CDR1 SGHRS and CDR2 YFSETQ. V gave up 3 bases and J gave up 0 bases, with 13 bases separating them. This CDR3 reads CASSSGTVDSYEQYF. CDR3 nucleotide sequence: TGCGCCAGCAGCTCCGGGACGGTAGACTCCTACGAGCAGTACTTC.

This rearrangement joins TRBV6-6 to TRBJ2-5; 8 bases line up with TRBD2. Germline V gene data show CDR1 as MNHNY and CDR2 as SVGAGI (reference sequence). The V gene end was trimmed by 5 bases and the J gene end by 5 bases; junction bases not matched to a gene: 4. CDR3 length: 13 amino acids. The CDR3 bases are TGTGCCAGCAGTCCGAGCGGGAGTGAGACCCAGTACTTC. Translated: CASSPSGSETQYF.

This clone appeared a few times. V is TRBV19 and J is TRBJ1-5; D is perhaps TRBD1 (5 bases). The CDR3 contains 15 residues. V was trimmed by 7 bases and J by 10 bases, leaving 23 bases between them. Germline values: CDR1 LNHDA, CDR2 SQIVND (reference sequence). For the CDR3, the DNA is TGTGCCAGTAAGGCAGATAGGGGACCCCGTCGTCCCCAGCATTTT. It translates to CASKADRGPRRPQHF.

J is TRBJ1-1 and V is TRBV28; a weak D match, TRBD1 (6 bases). Germline V CDR1 and CDR2: MDHEN, SYDVKM. Trimming removed 6 bases from V and 5 bases from J, with 19 bases in between. The CDR3 is made up of 15 amino acids. The CDR3 sequence is CASRISRGSGTEAFF. Here the CDR3 DNA reads TGTGCCAGCAGAATTAGTAGGGGGTCTGGGACTGAAGCTTTCTTT.

The J gene is TRBJ2-1, the V gene TRBV19; 10 positions agree with TRBD1. Losses at the gene ends were 6 bases for V and 10 bases for J; bases not matched to a gene: 12. Germline V gene data show CDR1 as LNHDA and CDR2 as SQIVND (reference sequence). CDR3 length: 15 residues. CDR3 nucleotides: TGTGCCAGTAGAAGGACCCTGACAGGGGGCTACGAGCAGTTCTTC. Its translation: CASRRTLTGGYEQFF.

The J gene is TRBJ1-2, the V gene TRBV19; 7 bases align to TRBD1. The germline V gene has CDR1 LNHDA and CDR2 SQIVND (reference sequence). This CDR3 spans 16 amino acids. Trimming removed 5 bases from V and 0 bases from J; junction bases left unmatched: 9. The CDR3 sequence: CASSVYRDSTNYGYTF. For the CDR3, the DNA is TGTGCCAGTAGTGTGTACCGGGACAGCACTAACTATGGCTACACCTTC.